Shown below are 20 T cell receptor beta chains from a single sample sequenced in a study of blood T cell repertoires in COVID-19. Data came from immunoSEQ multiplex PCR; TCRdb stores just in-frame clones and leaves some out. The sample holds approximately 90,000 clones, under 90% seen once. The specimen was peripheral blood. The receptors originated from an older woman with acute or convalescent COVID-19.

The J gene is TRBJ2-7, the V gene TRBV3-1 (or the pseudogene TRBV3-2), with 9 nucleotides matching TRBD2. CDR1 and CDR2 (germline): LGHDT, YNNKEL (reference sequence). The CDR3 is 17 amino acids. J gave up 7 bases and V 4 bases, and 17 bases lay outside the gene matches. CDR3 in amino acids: CASSRHEMRTSEWEQYF. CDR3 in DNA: TGTGCCAGCAGCCGCCACGAGATGAGGACTAGCGAATGGGAGCAGTACTTC.

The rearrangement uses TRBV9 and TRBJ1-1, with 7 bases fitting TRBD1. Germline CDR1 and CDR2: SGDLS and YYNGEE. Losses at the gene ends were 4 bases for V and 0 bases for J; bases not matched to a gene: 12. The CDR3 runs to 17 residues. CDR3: CASSSRQGRDMNTEAFF. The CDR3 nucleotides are TGTGCCAGCAGCAGCCGACAGGGAAGAGATATGAACACTGAAGCTTTCTTT.

CDR3 residues: CASSLELPGTGRAYEQYV. The CDR3, as DNA: TGTGCCAGCAGCTTAGAGCTACCCGGGACAGGGAGAGCCTACGAGCAGTACGTC. The V call is TRBV11-2, the J call TRBJ2-7; TRBD1 aligns across 9 bases. The V and J ends lost 0 bases and 2 bases, in that order; junction bases with no gene match: 11. This CDR3 region has 18 residues. Germline V gene sequence: CDR1 SGHAT, CDR2 FQNNGV.

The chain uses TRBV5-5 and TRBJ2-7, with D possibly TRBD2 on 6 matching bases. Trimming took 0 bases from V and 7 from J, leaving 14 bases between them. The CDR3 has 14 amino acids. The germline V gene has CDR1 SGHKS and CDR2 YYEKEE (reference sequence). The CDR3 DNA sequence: TGTGCCAGCAGCTTGGCAACCGGAGCGGGTGAGCAGTACTTC. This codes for CASSLATGAGEQYF.

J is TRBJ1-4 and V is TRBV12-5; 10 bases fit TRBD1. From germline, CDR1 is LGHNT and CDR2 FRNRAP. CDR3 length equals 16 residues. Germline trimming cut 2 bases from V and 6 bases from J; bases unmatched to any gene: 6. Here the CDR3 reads CASGLPSGTGDEKLFF. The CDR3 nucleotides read TGTGCTAGTGGTTTGCCTTCCGGGACAGGGGATGAAAAACTGTTTTTT.

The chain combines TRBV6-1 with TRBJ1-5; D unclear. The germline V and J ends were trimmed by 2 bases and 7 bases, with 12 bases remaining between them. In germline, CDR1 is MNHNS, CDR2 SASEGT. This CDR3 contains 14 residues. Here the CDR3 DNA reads TGTGCCAGCAGTGAACCTGGAGGGTACCAGCCCCAGCATTTT. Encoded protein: CASSEPGGYQPQHF.

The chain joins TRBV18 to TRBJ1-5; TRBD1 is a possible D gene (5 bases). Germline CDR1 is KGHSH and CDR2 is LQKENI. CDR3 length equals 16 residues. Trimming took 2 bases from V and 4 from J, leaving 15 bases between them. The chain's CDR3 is CASSPGQGVINQPQHF. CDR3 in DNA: TGTGCCAGCTCACCAGGGCAAGGGGTTATAAATCAGCCCCAGCATTTT.

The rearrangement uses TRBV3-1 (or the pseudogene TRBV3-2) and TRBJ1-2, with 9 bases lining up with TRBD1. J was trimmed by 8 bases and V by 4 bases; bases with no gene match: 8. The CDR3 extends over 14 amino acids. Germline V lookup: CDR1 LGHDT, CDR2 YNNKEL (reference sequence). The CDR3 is CASSPLTGGRGYTF. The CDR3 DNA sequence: TGTGCCAGCAGCCCTCTTACAGGGGGCCGGGGCTACACCTTC.

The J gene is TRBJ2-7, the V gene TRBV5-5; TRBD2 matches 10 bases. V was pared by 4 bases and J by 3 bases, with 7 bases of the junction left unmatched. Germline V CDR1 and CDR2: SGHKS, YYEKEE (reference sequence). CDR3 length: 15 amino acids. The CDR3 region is CASSQGLALSYEQYF. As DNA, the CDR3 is TGTGCCAGCAGCCAGGGACTAGCGCTTAGCTACGAGCAGTACTTC.

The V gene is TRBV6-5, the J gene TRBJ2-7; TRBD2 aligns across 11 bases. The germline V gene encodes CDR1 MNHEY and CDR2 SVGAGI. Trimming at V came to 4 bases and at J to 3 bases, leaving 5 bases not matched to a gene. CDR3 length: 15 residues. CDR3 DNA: TGTGCCAGCAGTTTTAGCGGGAGGGCAATCTACGAGCAGTACTTC. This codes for CASSFSGRAIYEQYF.

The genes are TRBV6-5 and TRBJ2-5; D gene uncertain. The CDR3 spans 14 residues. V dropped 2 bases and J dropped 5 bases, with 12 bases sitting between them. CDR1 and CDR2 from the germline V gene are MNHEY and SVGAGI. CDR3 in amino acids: CASSYASSSETQYF. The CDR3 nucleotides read TGTGCCAGCAGTTACGCCTCTAGTTCCGAGACCCAGTACTTC.

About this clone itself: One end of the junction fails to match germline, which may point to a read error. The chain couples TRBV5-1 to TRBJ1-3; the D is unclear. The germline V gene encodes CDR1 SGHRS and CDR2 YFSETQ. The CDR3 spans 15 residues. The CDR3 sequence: CASSLDGASRNTIYF. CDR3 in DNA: TGCGCCAGCAGCTTGGATGGAGCCTCTAGAAACACCATATATTTT.

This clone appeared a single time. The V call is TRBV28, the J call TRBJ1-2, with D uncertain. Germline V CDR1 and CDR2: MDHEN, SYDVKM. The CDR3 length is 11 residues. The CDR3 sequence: CAVRVNYGYTF. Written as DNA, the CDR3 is TGTGCAGTCCGGGTTAACTATGGCTACACCTTC.

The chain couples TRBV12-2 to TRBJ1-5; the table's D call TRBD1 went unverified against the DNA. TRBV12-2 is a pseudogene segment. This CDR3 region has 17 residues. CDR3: CASRLARTGGGNQPQHF. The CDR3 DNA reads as TGTGCAAGTCGCTTGGCCAGGACAGGGGGCGGCAATCAGCCCCAGCATTTT.

The CDR3 loop is CASSLDRANTEAFF. As DNA, the CDR3 is TGTGCCAGCTCACTTGACAGGGCGAACACTGAAGCTTTCTTT. This chain uses TRBV18 with TRBJ1-1; 7 bases fit TRBD1. The V gene end was trimmed by 4 bases and the J gene end by 1 base; junction bases not matched to a gene: 3. The CDR3 contains 14 residues. Per germline, CDR1 KGHSH and CDR2 LQKENI.

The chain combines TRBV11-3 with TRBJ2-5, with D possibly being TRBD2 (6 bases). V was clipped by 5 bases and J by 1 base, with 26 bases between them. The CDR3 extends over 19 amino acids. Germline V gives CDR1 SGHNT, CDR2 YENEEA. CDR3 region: CASSPRRGRTSRGQETQYF. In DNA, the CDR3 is TGTGCCAGCAGCCCGCGCCGGGGGAGAACTAGCCGAGGCCAAGAGACCCAGTACTTC.

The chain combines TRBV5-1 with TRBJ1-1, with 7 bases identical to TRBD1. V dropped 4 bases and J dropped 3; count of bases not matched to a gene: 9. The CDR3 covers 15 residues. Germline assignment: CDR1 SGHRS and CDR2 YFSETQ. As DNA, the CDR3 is TGCGCCAGCAGCAGGGACAGTATTAGGGACACTGAAGCTTTCTTT. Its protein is CASSRDSIRDTEAFF.

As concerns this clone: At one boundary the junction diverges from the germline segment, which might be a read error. This chain's CDR3 is CASSLESKGQAMSSYGYTF. The DNA of the CDR3 is TGCGCCAGCAGTTTGGAGAGTAAGGGACAGGCCATGTCTAGCTATGGCTACACCTTC. The chain has TRBV5-1 and TRBJ1-2; 8 bases are a match to TRBD1. Germline loops: CDR1 SGHRS, CDR2 YFSETQ. This CDR3 contains 19 residues.

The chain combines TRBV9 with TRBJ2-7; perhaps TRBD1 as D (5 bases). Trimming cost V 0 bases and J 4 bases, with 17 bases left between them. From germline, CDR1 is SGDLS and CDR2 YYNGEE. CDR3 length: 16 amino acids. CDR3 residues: CASSVGVWGTQYEQYV. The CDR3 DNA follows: TGTGCCAGCAGCGTAGGGGTTTGGGGCACCCAATACGAGCAGTACGTC.

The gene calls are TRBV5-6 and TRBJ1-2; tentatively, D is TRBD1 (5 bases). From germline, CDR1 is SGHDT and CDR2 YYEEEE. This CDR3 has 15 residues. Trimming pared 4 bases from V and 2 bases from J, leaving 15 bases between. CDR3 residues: CASSRSGLGNYGYTF. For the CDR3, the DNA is TGTGCCAGCAGCCGATCAGGGTTAGGCAACTATGGCTACACCTTC.